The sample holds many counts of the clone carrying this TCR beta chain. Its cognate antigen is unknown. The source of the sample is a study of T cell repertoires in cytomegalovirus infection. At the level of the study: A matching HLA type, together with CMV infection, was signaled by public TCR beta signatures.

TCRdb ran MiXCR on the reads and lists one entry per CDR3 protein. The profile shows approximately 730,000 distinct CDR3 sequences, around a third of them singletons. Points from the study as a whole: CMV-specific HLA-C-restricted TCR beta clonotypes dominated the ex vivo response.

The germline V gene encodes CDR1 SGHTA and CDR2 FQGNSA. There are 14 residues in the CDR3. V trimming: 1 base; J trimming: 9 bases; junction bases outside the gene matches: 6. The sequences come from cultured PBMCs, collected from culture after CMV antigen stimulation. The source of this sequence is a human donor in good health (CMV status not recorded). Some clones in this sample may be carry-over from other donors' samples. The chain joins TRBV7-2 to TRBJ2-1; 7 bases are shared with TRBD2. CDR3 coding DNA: TGTGCCAGCAGCTTAGGACGAGGGAGGGGTGAGCAGTTCTTC. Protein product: CASSLGRGRGEQFF.